The rows below give T cell receptor beta chains drawn from one sample of a study of spatial heterogeneity in lung cancer. MiXCR, applied by TCRdb to the 5' RACE reads, yields one record per CDR3 protein. Of approximately 92,000 distinct CDR3 sequences in the sample, 10% to 15% were seen once. This specimen consisted of PBMCs, obtained at surgery. These receptors all come from a male donor with early-stage non-small cell lung cancer. Each CDR3 is given with its conserved first and last residue. The order of the fields is CDR3 DNA, CDR3 protein, J gene, clone size, CDR3 length, V gene, D gene. The D gene is left open where the match is weak. Clone size is given for some rows only: seen once, a few or many times, or a class if the clone is expanded.

DNA: TGCAGTGCTAGAGATTGGCAGCGGGAGACCTACGAGCAGTACTTC; CDR3: CSARDWQRETYEQYF; J: TRBJ2-7; size: -; length: 15; V: TRBV20-1; D: TRBD2
DNA: TGTGCCAGCAGTTTTGGGGCAGGGGGCGCCGGGAACACCGGGGAGCTGTTTTTT; CDR3: CASSFGAGGAGNTGELFF; J: TRBJ2-2; size: -; length: 18; V: TRBV27; D: TRBD1
DNA: TGCGCCAGCAGCTTGCAAGGGGATCACGGGGTTGGCTATGGCTACACCTTC; CDR3: CASSLQGDHGVGYGYTF; J: TRBJ1-2; size: few; length: 17; V: TRBV5-1; D: -
DNA: TGTGCCAGCAGCTTAGAATATGGGGCGGGCGAGCAGTACTTC; CDR3: CASSLEYGAGEQYF; J: TRBJ2-7; size: few; length: 14; V: TRBV11-2; D: -
DNA: TGTGCCAGCTCACCAATTCGGGACACTGAAGCTTTCTTT; CDR3: CASSPIRDTEAFF; J: TRBJ1-1; size: few; length: 13; V: TRBV18; D: -
DNA: TGCGCCAGCAGTGATACAGGGGTAGATACGCAGTATTTT; CDR3: CASSDTGVDTQYF; J: TRBJ2-3; size: few; length: 13; V: TRBV10-2; D: TRBD1
DNA: TGTGCCAGCAGTTTCCCTGGGGGCACAGATACGCAGTATTTT; CDR3: CASSFPGGTDTQYF; J: TRBJ2-3; size: few; length: 14; V: TRBV28; D: -
DNA: TGTGCCAGCGCCCTCAACAGGGTCCACACGCAGTATTTT; CDR3: CASALNRVHTQYF; J: TRBJ2-3; size: few; length: 13; V: TRBV11-1; D: -
DNA: TGTGCCAGCAGCTTTCGTCTAGCAAGCACAGATACGCAGTATTTT; CDR3: CASSFRLASTDTQYF; J: TRBJ2-3; size: many; length: 15; V: TRBV7-8; D: -
DNA: TGTGCCACCAGTGCAGCGGGAGGGCCATACAATGAGCAGTTCTTC; CDR3: CATSAAGGPYNEQFF; J: TRBJ2-1; size: few; length: 15; V: TRBV24-1; D: TRBD2
DNA: TGTGCCTGGACACAGGGGGCGAGCACCGGGGAGCTGTTTTTT; CDR3: CAWTQGASTGELFF; J: TRBJ2-2; size: -; length: 14; V: TRBV30; D: TRBD1
DNA: TGTGCCAGCAGTTTATGGACAAAACCCTACAATGAGCAGTTCTTC; CDR3: CASSLWTKPYNEQFF; J: TRBJ2-1; size: -; length: 15; V: TRBV28; D: -
DNA: TGTGCCAGCAGCTTAGATCCGGGACAGCGGTACGAGCAGTACTTC; CDR3: CASSLDPGQRYEQYF; J: TRBJ2-7; size: many; length: 15; V: TRBV7-6; D: TRBD1
DNA: TGTGCCATCAGCAACCTCCTTGGATTGAGAGATACGCAGTATTTT; CDR3: CAISNLLGLRDTQYF; J: TRBJ2-3; size: -; length: 15; V: TRBV10-3; D: -
DNA: TGTGCCAGCAGCCTGGACGGATTTAGCAATCAGCCCCAGCATTTT; CDR3: CASSLDGFSNQPQHF; J: TRBJ1-5; size: -; length: 15; V: TRBV7-2; D: -
DNA: TGTGCCAGCAGCCAAGATTCTTACAGCACCCAGCATTTT; CDR3: CASSQDSYSTQHF; J: TRBJ1-5; size: -; length: 13; V: TRBV3-1; D: -
DNA: TGTGCCAGCAGCTTTACCACGGGGGGGCAGGGAGATACGCAGTATTTT; CDR3: CASSFTTGGQGDTQYF; J: TRBJ2-3; size: few; length: 16; V: TRBV7-6; D: TRBD2
DNA: TGCAGTGCTAGCTTGCGGGCCCCCTCCTACAATGAGCAGTTCTTC; CDR3: CSASLRAPSYNEQFF; J: TRBJ2-1; size: -; length: 15; V: TRBV20-1; D: -
DNA: TGTGCCAGCAGTTTAGCCGAGCCCCCAGAGACCCAGTACTTC; CDR3: CASSLAEPPETQYF; J: TRBJ2-5; size: many; length: 14; V: TRBV12-3/TRBV12-4; D: -
DNA: TGTGCCAGTAGTCCTTCGGCGGGAGCCTCGGGGGAGACCCAGTACTTC; CDR3: CASSPSAGASGETQYF; J: TRBJ2-5; size: few; length: 16; V: TRBV19; D: TRBD2
DNA: TGTGCCACCAGTGATGAAGCAGGGGATAGCAATCAGCCCCAGCATTTT; CDR3: CATSDEAGDSNQPQHF; J: TRBJ1-5; size: few; length: 16; V: TRBV24-1; D: -
DNA: TGCAGCGTTGTTCTCTGGGAGCAGTTCTTC; CDR3: CSVVLWEQFF; J: TRBJ2-1; size: -; length: 10; V: TRBV29-1; D: -
DNA: TGTGCCAGCAGTCTGAGAGGATTTTATGGCTACACCTTC; CDR3: CASSLRGFYGYTF; J: TRBJ1-2; size: -; length: 13; V: TRBV6-2/TRBV6-3; D: -
DNA: TGCAGTGCCCAGGGACTAGCGGGGGACAATGAGCAGTTCTTC; CDR3: CSAQGLAGDNEQFF; J: TRBJ2-1; size: many; length: 14; V: TRBV20-1; D: TRBD2
DNA: TGCAGTGCTAGAGGTCGACAGAGGAACACTGAAGCTTTCTTT; CDR3: CSARGRQRNTEAFF; J: TRBJ1-1; size: -; length: 14; V: TRBV20-1; D: -
DNA: TGCGCCAGCAGCCAAGATCAGGCAGGTTACAATGAGCAGTTCTTC; CDR3: CASSQDQAGYNEQFF; J: TRBJ2-1; size: -; length: 15; V: TRBV4-1; D: -
DNA: TGTGCCAGCTCACCAAACAGTTATAGCAATCAGCCCCAGCATTTT; CDR3: CASSPNSYSNQPQHF; J: TRBJ1-5; size: few; length: 15; V: TRBV18; D: -
DNA: TGTGCCAGCAGCTCCCGGACCTCCTACGAGCAGTACTTC; CDR3: CASSSRTSYEQYF; J: TRBJ2-7; size: many; length: 13; V: TRBV7-2; D: -
DNA: TGTGCCAGCAGGGGACAGACGAACACTGAAGCTTTCTTT; CDR3: CASRGQTNTEAFF; J: TRBJ1-1; size: many; length: 13; V: TRBV7-9; D: TRBD1
DNA: TGTGCCAGCAGCTACACCCCGGGGCAAGGGACTGAAGCTTTCTTT; CDR3: CASSYTPGQGTEAFF; J: TRBJ1-1; size: once; length: 15; V: TRBV7-3; D: -
DNA: TGTGCCAGCAGAAGAGAGACCCAGTACTTC; CDR3: CASRRETQYF; J: TRBJ2-5; size: many; length: 10; V: TRBV6-6; D: -
DNA: TGTGCCAGCAGTTATCCCGGGCACACAGATACGCAGTATTTT; CDR3: CASSYPGHTDTQYF; J: TRBJ2-3; size: -; length: 14; V: TRBV6-2/TRBV6-3; D: -
DNA: TGTGCCAGCAGCACGGACGCCTCGCTCCCGTACTTC; CDR3: CASSTDASLPYF; J: TRBJ2-4; size: few; length: 12; V: TRBV7-2; D: -
DNA: TGCAGTGCTAGCATTGACGGGGATCCAAACACCATATATTTT; CDR3: CSASIDGDPNTIYF; J: TRBJ1-3; size: few; length: 14; V: TRBV20-1; D: -
DNA: TGTGCCAGCAGAACAGGGGGAGTCGGGACCCAGTACTTC; CDR3: CASRTGGVGTQYF; J: TRBJ2-5; size: many; length: 13; V: TRBV27; D: TRBD1
DNA: TGCGCCAGCAGTGAGTCTGGGGCCATCGGCACAGATACGCAGTATTTT; CDR3: CASSESGAIGTDTQYF; J: TRBJ2-3; size: many; length: 16; V: TRBV10-1; D: -
DNA: TGTGCCAGTAGTCCACCCCCTTATACCTATGGCTACACCTTC; CDR3: CASSPPPYTYGYTF; J: TRBJ1-2; size: few; length: 14; V: TRBV19; D: -
DNA: TGCAGTACCGACACAAGTGTTACCGGCTACACCTTC; CDR3: CSTDTSVTGYTF; J: TRBJ1-2; size: few; length: 12; V: TRBV20-1; D: -
DNA: TGCAGTGCTTGGGACAGGCCTAGGCAGCCCCAGCATTTT; CDR3: CSAWDRPRQPQHF; J: TRBJ1-5; size: -; length: 13; V: TRBV20-1; D: TRBD1
DNA: TGTGCCATCAGGCCGGGACAGGGACAGCCCCAGCATTTT; CDR3: CAIRPGQGQPQHF; J: TRBJ1-5; size: -; length: 13; V: TRBV10-3; D: TRBD1
DNA: TGTGCCAGCAGCTCCGTTACAGGGCCCTATGGCTACACCTTC; CDR3: CASSSVTGPYGYTF; J: TRBJ1-2; size: few; length: 14; V: TRBV7-9; D: -
DNA: TGTGCCAGCAGTGTAACGGGGGCGCAGGACATTCAGTACTTC; CDR3: CASSVTGAQDIQYF; J: TRBJ2-4; size: -; length: 14; V: TRBV9; D: -
DNA: TGTGCCAGCAGCCACGGTGGGGTAGGCAATGAGCAGTTCTTC; CDR3: CASSHGGVGNEQFF; J: TRBJ2-1; size: few; length: 14; V: TRBV3-1; D: -
DNA: TGCGCCAGCAGCCCCAGACTAGCGGGGCAAGAGACCCAGTACTTC; CDR3: CASSPRLAGQETQYF; J: TRBJ2-5; size: few; length: 15; V: TRBV4-1; D: TRBD2
DNA: TGTGCCAGCAGTCACCCGGGACAGCGGTCGGGAAACACCATATATTTT; CDR3: CASSHPGQRSGNTIYF; J: TRBJ1-3; size: many; length: 16; V: TRBV28; D: TRBD1
DNA: TGTGCCAGCAGCTATGACAGGAACTCTGGAAACACCATATATTTT; CDR3: CASSYDRNSGNTIYF; J: TRBJ1-3; size: -; length: 15; V: TRBV7-9; D: -
DNA: TGTGCCAGCAGCTTCCGAGCTAGTTCCGATACGCAGTATTTT; CDR3: CASSFRASSDTQYF; J: TRBJ2-3; size: few; length: 14; V: TRBV7-3; D: -
DNA: TGTGCCAGCGGCGACATGGGGAAGGCAACTAATGAAAAACTGTTTTTT; CDR3: CASGDMGKATNEKLFF; J: TRBJ1-4; size: few; length: 16; V: TRBV6-1; D: -
DNA: TGTGCCATCAGTGAGCTGACCGGGACAGGGAGCTCCTACGAGCAGTACTTC; CDR3: CAISELTGTGSSYEQYF; J: TRBJ2-7; size: few; length: 17; V: TRBV10-3; D: TRBD1
DNA: TGTGCCAGCCAGCTCGGGGGAGACACTGAAGCTTTCTTT; CDR3: CASQLGGDTEAFF; J: TRBJ1-1; size: many; length: 13; V: TRBV14; D: -
DNA: TGTGCCAGCACACAGGGGTATGGCTACACCTTC; CDR3: CASTQGYGYTF; J: TRBJ1-2; size: -; length: 11; V: TRBV19; D: TRBD1
DNA: TGTGCCAGCTCTAAGGCCGGGACTAGCGGGAGGGTAGGCACAGATACGCAGTATTTT; CDR3: CASSKAGTSGRVGTDTQYF; J: TRBJ2-3; size: few; length: 19; V: TRBV5-4; D: TRBD2
DNA: TGTGCCAGCAGTTCCGGGTCACTACGAAGTACCCAGCATTTT; CDR3: CASSSGSLRSTQHF; J: TRBJ1-5; size: few; length: 14; V: TRBV6-2/TRBV6-3; D: -
DNA: TGCAGTGCTAGAGAAGGGCTAGCGGGACGCACCGGGGAGCTGTTTTTT; CDR3: CSAREGLAGRTGELFF; J: TRBJ2-2; size: -; length: 16; V: TRBV20-1; D: TRBD2
DNA: TGCAGCGTCTGGACAGGGGCTGAAGCTTTCTTT; CDR3: CSVWTGAEAFF; J: TRBJ1-1; size: few; length: 11; V: TRBV29-1; D: TRBD1